This T cell receptor beta chain was found in a study of monozygotic twins with inflammatory bowel disease (dated by TCRdb to the late 2010s). Regarding the complete study: The complete study included approximately 28 monozygotic twin pairs: 19 IBD-discordant Danish pairs and nine German pairs, of which four were IBD-concordant and five were IBD-discordant. Each individual had, on average, about 151 000 unique TCRalpha sequences and 181 000 unique TCRbeta sequences available for analysis. The search for disease-associated traits relied mainly on comparing IBD patients with their genetically identical healthy co-twins within discordant pairs. Points the paper makes about the study in general: Measured by the inverse Simpson index, TCRbeta repertoire diversity was lower in IBD patients than in their healthy co-twins. Because patients were on differing immunosuppressive treatments, the repertoires may have picked up extra background noise and inter-individual variability. Compared with healthy twins, IBD patients had fewer clonotypes in common with other individuals, a difference most pronounced in patients showing signs of disease activity. The analysis was unable to tell different T cell subtypes apart. The results gave no support for a single strong signal or clonotype linked to IBD. Concordant and discordant twins showed no difference in repertoire similarity, possibly because of limited statistical power.

According to the germline V gene, CDR1 reads SGHRS and CDR2 reads YFSETQ. Inclusive of the bounding cysteine and phenylalanine, the CDR3 is 17 residues long. DNA for this receptor is not on file. The method behind the library was 5' RACE. Preparation of each TCR library used approximately 3,700 ng of total RNA. For each sample, cDNA synthesis with SMARTScribe reverse transcriptase was split into eight separate reactions. During cDNA synthesis, template switching was used to introduce unique molecular identifiers that contained a 6-nucleotide sample barcode. Amplification of TCRalpha and TCRbeta cDNA involved two nested PCRs of 16 and 9 cycles, and each PCR was followed by bead purification. Before amplification, the cDNA was treated with uracil DNA-glycosylase and purified using the QIAquick PCR purification kit. The second PCR added Illumina TruSeq-compatible adapters along with sample-specific barcodes. TapeStation and Qubit were used to check library quality and concentration, and roughly 5 ng of each library went into the pool. Sequencing of pooled libraries was carried out on an Illumina HiSeq2500 single-index Rapid Run using 2 x 100 bp reads and custom sequencing primers. The published analysis was carried out like this. MiGEC version 1.2.6 was used for UMI-based consensus assembly to correct PCR and sequencing errors. MiXCR version 2.1.1 handled V(D)J alignment, clonotype assembly and CDR3 extraction. To normalise gene usage, clonotype sharing and MAIT/NKT TCR abundance, the analysis used the top 1000, 10 000 and 20 000 clonotypes per sample. Diversity was computed as the inverse Simpson index with the vegan R package after downsampling to 27 000 UMIs. Statistical testing used paired Mann-Whitney U tests on the discordant twin pairs and applied Benjamini-Hochberg correction for multiple testing. With the reads reprocessed by TCRdb, a single entry stands for each CDR3 protein sequence and no DNA is reported. None of the V and J calls come from the authors' own analysis; TCRdb made them. The data table for this sample lists 300,000 to 400,000 distinct CDR3 sequences. Just over 2.5% of the sample goes to the ten largest clones.

Points on this clonotype: Which antigen it targets is not known.

From each donor, an approximately 2.5 ml peripheral blood sample was collected into PAXgene tubes and kept at -80 degrees C. Without any T cell sorting, total RNA was extracted from whole blood using the PAXgene blood miRNA kit on an automated QIAcube. Peripheral blood from monozygotic twin pairs concordant or discordant for inflammatory bowel disease was subjected to deep TCRalpha and TCRbeta repertoire profiling with unique molecular barcoding. Smoking habits were recorded for all twin pairs, and individuals were classified as current, former or never smokers. The receptor comes from a human donor with ulcerative colitis or Crohn's disease, or a healthy co-twin of an affected twin (not recorded which). Rearrangement joined TRBV5-1 to TRBJ1-1; TCRdb's D gene call, TRBD1, goes unchecked for lack of DNA. The sample comprised blood. The CDR3 protein: CASSTGTVGGLNTEAFF.